The source of this T cell receptor beta chain is a study of vaccination and CD4 T cells after COVID-19. As for the study in general: Samples taken post-COVID came a median around 100 days after diagnosis, ranging from 35 to 161. The cells in question were stimulated using overlapping spike peptides derived from SARS-CoV-2, HCoV-NL63, HCoV-OC43 and HCoV-229E.

There are 16 residues in the CDR3. Germline values: CDR1 LNHNV, CDR2 YYDKDF (reference sequence). V shed 0 bases and J shed 0 bases, with 9 bases lying between them. The Oncomine TCR Beta short-read assay sequenced DNA from cultured CD4+ T cells. It was cultured CD4+ T cells from which genomic DNA was extracted. TCRdb passed the PCR reads through MiXCR, listing each CDR3 protein once. This repertoire shows 11,000 or so distinct CDR3 sequences, around 28% found once; its top ten account for around 21%. The sample's treatment: roughly 11-day PBMC culture with coronavirus spike peptide pools or control peptides (ViraFEST assay). Investigators obtained the unexposed donor's CD4+ T cells before the COVID-19 pandemic (2011-2018). A word on this clonotype: Its antigen is undetermined.

This chain joins TRBV15 and TRBJ2-1; D is unclear. Sequenced: CD4+ T cells from blood, cultured in vitro. The source of this sequence is a human donor in good health. The DNA of the CDR3 is TGTGCCACCAGCAGAGAAGTGTGGCGCTCCTACAATGAGCAGTTCTTC. As protein: CATSREVWRSYNEQFF.